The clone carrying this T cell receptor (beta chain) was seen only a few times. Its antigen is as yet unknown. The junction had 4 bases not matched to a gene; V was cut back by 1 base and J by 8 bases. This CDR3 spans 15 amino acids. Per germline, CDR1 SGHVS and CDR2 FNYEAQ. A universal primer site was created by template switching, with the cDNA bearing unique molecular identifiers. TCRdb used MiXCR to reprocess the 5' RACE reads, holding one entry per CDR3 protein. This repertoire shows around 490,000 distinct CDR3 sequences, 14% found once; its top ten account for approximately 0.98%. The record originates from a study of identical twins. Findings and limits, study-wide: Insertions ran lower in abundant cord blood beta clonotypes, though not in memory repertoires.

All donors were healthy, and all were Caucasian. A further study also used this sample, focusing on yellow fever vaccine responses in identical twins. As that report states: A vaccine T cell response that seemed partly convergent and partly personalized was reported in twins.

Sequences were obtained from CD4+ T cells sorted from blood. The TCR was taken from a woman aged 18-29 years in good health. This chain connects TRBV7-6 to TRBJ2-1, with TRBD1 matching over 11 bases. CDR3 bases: TGTGCCAGCAGCTTAGGGACAGGGGGCGTTGATGAGCAGTTCTTC. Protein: CASSLGTGGVDEQFF.